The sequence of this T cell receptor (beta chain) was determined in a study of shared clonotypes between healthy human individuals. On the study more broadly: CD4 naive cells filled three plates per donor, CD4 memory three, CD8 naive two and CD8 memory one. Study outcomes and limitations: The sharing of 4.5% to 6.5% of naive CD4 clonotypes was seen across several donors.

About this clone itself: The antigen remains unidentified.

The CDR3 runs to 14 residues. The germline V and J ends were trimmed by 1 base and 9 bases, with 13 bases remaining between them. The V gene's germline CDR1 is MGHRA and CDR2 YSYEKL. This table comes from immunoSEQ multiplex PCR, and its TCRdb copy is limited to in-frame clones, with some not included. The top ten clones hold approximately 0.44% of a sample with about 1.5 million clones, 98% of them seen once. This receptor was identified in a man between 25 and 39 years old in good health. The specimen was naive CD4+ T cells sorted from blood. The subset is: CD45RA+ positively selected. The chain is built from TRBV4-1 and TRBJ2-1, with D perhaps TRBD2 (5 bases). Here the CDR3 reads CASSQVIRESEQFF. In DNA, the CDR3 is TGCGCCAGCAGCCAAGTGATAAGGGAGAGTGAGCAGTTCTTC.